This is a list of T cell receptor beta chains from one sample in a study of blood T cell repertoires in COVID-19. Only in-frame clones appear in the TCRdb table, and some are missing; sequencing was by immunoSEQ multiplex PCR. The sample yields 350,000 to 500,000 clones, about 88% seen once. Sequencing was done on a sample of PBMCs or T cells enriched from blood (not recorded which). These receptors came from a woman aged 18-29 years who had been exposed to COVID-19. CDR3s include the opening cysteine and the closing phenylalanine or tryptophan. Each record gives: D gene, J gene, clone size, V gene, CDR3 protein, CDR3 DNA. D genes are given only for firm matches. Rows may omit the clone size; those that give it use once, few, many or a size class.

d_call: TRBD2
j_call: TRBJ2-7
clone_size: NA
v_call: TRBV10-2
cdr3_aa: CASKDAGASYEQYF
cdr3_nt: TGCGCCAGCAAGGATGCGGGAGCCTCCTACGAGCAGTACTTC

d_call: TRBD2
j_call: TRBJ2-7
clone_size: NA
v_call: TRBV28
cdr3_aa: CASSFTGTSAKRWNF
cdr3_nt: TGTGCCAGCAGTTTCACCGGGACTAGCGCCAAGAGGTGGAACTTC

d_call: TRBD1
j_call: TRBJ1-2
clone_size: once
v_call: TRBV28
cdr3_aa: CASSQTGGGYTF
cdr3_nt: TGTGCCAGCAGCCAAACAGGGGGGGGCTACACCTTC

d_call: NA
j_call: TRBJ1-4
clone_size: once
v_call: TRBV9
cdr3_aa: CASSVERATNEKLFF
cdr3_nt: TGTGCCAGCAGCGTAGAAAGAGCAACTAATGAAAAACTGTTTTTT

d_call: TRBD1
j_call: TRBJ1-2
clone_size: few
v_call: TRBV6-5
cdr3_aa: CASSLQGAGNYGYTF
cdr3_nt: TGTGCCAGCAGTCTCCAGGGGGCAGGGAACTATGGCTACACCTTC

d_call: NA
j_call: TRBJ1-1
clone_size: NA
v_call: TRBV27
cdr3_aa: CASSLFGGSVGEAFF
cdr3_nt: TGTGCCAGCAGTTTATTCGGGGGGTCCGTTGGTGAAGCTTTCTTT

d_call: NA
j_call: TRBJ2-2
clone_size: NA
v_call: TRBV5-5
cdr3_aa: CASSFQGHVNTGELFF
cdr3_nt: TGTGCCAGCAGCTTCCAGGGGCATGTGAACACCGGGGAGCTGTTTTTT

d_call: NA
j_call: TRBJ2-1
clone_size: NA
v_call: TRBV7-3
cdr3_aa: CASSLTSGTPEQFF
cdr3_nt: TGTGCCAGCAGCTTAACGAGTGGGACTCCTGAGCAGTTCTTC

d_call: TRBD1
j_call: TRBJ2-2
clone_size: NA
v_call: TRBV2
cdr3_aa: CASSSTGGTGELFF
cdr3_nt: TGTGCCAGCAGTTCGACAGGGGGCACCGGGGAGCTGTTTTTT

d_call: TRBD1
j_call: TRBJ1-1
clone_size: NA
v_call: TRBV19
cdr3_aa: CASIAQGAGNTEAFF
cdr3_nt: TGTGCCAGTATAGCACAGGGGGCGGGGAACACTGAAGCTTTCTTT

d_call: NA
j_call: TRBJ1-4
clone_size: NA
v_call: TRBV7-2
cdr3_aa: CASSLLFGGLVEKLFF
cdr3_nt: TGTGCCAGCAGCTTATTATTCGGGGGGCTGGTAGAAAAACTGTTTTTT

d_call: TRBD1
j_call: TRBJ1-5
clone_size: once
v_call: TRBV28
cdr3_aa: CASTQPSDRGYTKPQHF
cdr3_nt: TGTGCCAGCACCCAACCGTCCGACAGGGGGTATACCAAGCCCCAGCATTTT

d_call: TRBD1
j_call: TRBJ1-2
clone_size: NA
v_call: TRBV7-8
cdr3_aa: CASSLSNRGASYGYTF
cdr3_nt: TGTGCCAGCAGCTTGTCAAACAGGGGCGCCTCCTATGGCTACACCTTC

d_call: NA
j_call: TRBJ2-5
clone_size: NA
v_call: TRBV12-3/TRBV12-4
cdr3_aa: CASSSGVGETQYF
cdr3_nt: TGTGCCAGCAGTTCAGGGGTCGGAGAGACCCAGTACTTC

d_call: TRBD1
j_call: TRBJ2-7
clone_size: NA
v_call: TRBV29-1
cdr3_aa: CSVRDRAFSEQYF
cdr3_nt: TGCAGCGTCCGAGACAGGGCCTTTTCCGAGCAGTACTTC

d_call: TRBD2
j_call: TRBJ2-3
clone_size: NA
v_call: TRBV15
cdr3_aa: CATSRVRAGGPTDTQYF
cdr3_nt: TGTGCCACCAGCAGAGTTAGGGCGGGAGGACCCACAGATACGCAGTATTTT

d_call: TRBD2
j_call: TRBJ2-1
clone_size: NA
v_call: TRBV7-2
cdr3_aa: CASSPRPETSLNEQFF
cdr3_nt: TGTGCCAGCAGCCCTAGGCCCGAGACTAGCCTCAATGAGCAGTTCTTC

d_call: NA
j_call: TRBJ2-7
clone_size: NA
v_call: TRBV18
cdr3_aa: CASSPAAPYEQYF
cdr3_nt: TGTGCCAGCTCACCAGCGGCTCCCTACGAGCAGTACTTC

d_call: NA
j_call: TRBJ1-5
clone_size: NA
v_call: TRBV13
cdr3_aa: CASSKRTTGIQPQHF
cdr3_nt: TGTGCCAGCAGTAAAAGAACTACAGGGATCCAGCCCCAGCATTTT

d_call: NA
j_call: TRBJ2-5
clone_size: NA
v_call: TRBV5-5
cdr3_aa: CASSFLADQETQYF
cdr3_nt: TGTGCCAGCAGCTTCTTAGCGGACCAAGAGACCCAGTACTTC

d_call: NA
j_call: TRBJ1-1
clone_size: NA
v_call: TRBV19
cdr3_aa: CASSIPSSPEAFF
cdr3_nt: TGTGCCAGTAGTATACCGAGCTCCCCTGAAGCTTTCTTT

d_call: NA
j_call: TRBJ1-2
clone_size: once
v_call: TRBV27
cdr3_aa: CASSFKLRGGYTF
cdr3_nt: TGTGCCAGCAGTTTTAAGCTACGAGGGGGCTACACCTTC

d_call: NA
j_call: TRBJ1-1
clone_size: NA
v_call: TRBV7-9
cdr3_aa: CASSLRGQGTEAFF
cdr3_nt: TGTGCCAGCAGCTTGCGGGGGCAGGGCACTGAAGCTTTCTTT

d_call: TRBD1
j_call: TRBJ2-7
clone_size: NA
v_call: TRBV14
cdr3_aa: CASSLTGNGYEQYF
cdr3_nt: TGTGCCAGCAGCCTGACAGGGAATGGTTACGAGCAGTACTTC

d_call: TRBD1
j_call: TRBJ1-3
clone_size: once
v_call: TRBV28
cdr3_aa: CASSPLDRAPGNTIYF
cdr3_nt: TGTGCCAGCAGTCCCCTAGACAGGGCCCCGGGAAACACCATATATTTT

d_call: NA
j_call: TRBJ1-6
clone_size: NA
v_call: TRBV7-2
cdr3_aa: CASSLVQGSGSPLHF
cdr3_nt: TGTGCCAGCAGCCTCGTACAGGGCTCAGGTTCACCCCTCCACTTT

d_call: NA
j_call: TRBJ2-7
clone_size: NA
v_call: TRBV12-3/TRBV12-4
cdr3_aa: CASRRGLGQYF
cdr3_nt: TGTGCCAGCAGACGGGGGTTGGGTCAGTACTTC

d_call: TRBD1
j_call: TRBJ2-3
clone_size: NA
v_call: TRBV27
cdr3_aa: CASSLTGGTDTQYF
cdr3_nt: TGTGCCAGCAGTTTGACAGGGGGCACAGATACGCAGTATTTT

d_call: NA
j_call: TRBJ1-6
clone_size: NA
v_call: TRBV21-1
cdr3_aa: CANPKRGQGESPLHF
cdr3_nt: TGTGCCAACCCAAAAAGGGGGCAGGGTGAATCACCCCTCCACTTT

d_call: NA
j_call: TRBJ2-1
clone_size: NA
v_call: TRBV7-8
cdr3_aa: CASSPRDSSYNEQFF
cdr3_nt: TGTGCCAGCAGCCCTCGGGACTCCTCCTACAATGAGCAGTTCTTC

d_call: TRBD2
j_call: TRBJ2-5
clone_size: few
v_call: TRBV9
cdr3_aa: CASSVGPTSGRGVETQYF
cdr3_nt: TGTGCCAGCAGCGTAGGTCCGACTAGCGGGAGAGGCGTGGAGACCCAGTACTTC

d_call: NA
j_call: TRBJ2-5
clone_size: NA
v_call: TRBV30
cdr3_aa: CAWSREETQYF
cdr3_nt: TGTGCCTGGAGCCGGGAGGAGACCCAGTACTTC

d_call: TRBD1
j_call: TRBJ1-1
clone_size: NA
v_call: TRBV3-1/TRBV3-2
cdr3_aa: CASSPGTVHTEAFF
cdr3_nt: TGTGCCAGCAGTCCCGGGACAGTGCACACTGAAGCTTTCTTT

d_call: TRBD2
j_call: TRBJ2-1
clone_size: NA
v_call: TRBV4-1
cdr3_aa: CASSQRGRGGLNEQFF
cdr3_nt: TGCGCCAGCAGCCAGCGGGGGCGGGGGGGCCTAAATGAGCAGTTCTTC

d_call: TRBD2
j_call: TRBJ2-3
clone_size: once
v_call: TRBV27
cdr3_aa: CASSLGTSGIDTQYF
cdr3_nt: TGTGCCAGCAGTTTAGGGACTAGCGGGATTGATACGCAGTATTTT

d_call: NA
j_call: TRBJ1-2
clone_size: NA
v_call: TRBV30
cdr3_aa: CAWSVSGGYTF
cdr3_nt: TGTGCCTGGAGTGTTTCGGGTGGCTACACCTTC

d_call: NA
j_call: TRBJ1-1
clone_size: NA
v_call: TRBV5-1
cdr3_aa: CASSLEPGTEAFF
cdr3_nt: TGCGCCAGCAGCTTGGAGCCGGGCACTGAAGCTTTCTTT

d_call: TRBD2
j_call: TRBJ2-2
clone_size: few
v_call: TRBV5-1
cdr3_aa: CASSLASGRISGVAGELFF
cdr3_nt: TGCGCCAGCAGCTTGGCTAGCGGGAGAATATCGGGAGTGGCCGGGGAGCTGTTTTTT

d_call: NA
j_call: TRBJ2-6
clone_size: NA
v_call: TRBV19
cdr3_aa: CASSPDRRSGANVLTF
cdr3_nt: TGTGCCAGTAGTCCCGACAGAAGGTCTGGGGCCAACGTCCTGACTTTC

d_call: NA
j_call: TRBJ1-1
clone_size: NA
v_call: TRBV5-4
cdr3_aa: CASSGRGGTEAFF
cdr3_nt: TGTGCCAGCAGCGGAAGGGGAGGAACTGAAGCTTTCTTT

d_call: TRBD1
j_call: TRBJ2-5
clone_size: NA
v_call: TRBV7-9
cdr3_aa: CASPNLGQGEETQYF
cdr3_nt: TGTGCCAGCCCCAACCTAGGACAGGGGGAAGAGACCCAGTACTTC

d_call: TRBD1
j_call: TRBJ1-3
clone_size: NA
v_call: TRBV18
cdr3_aa: CASSPPGQKISGNTIYF
cdr3_nt: TGTGCCAGCTCACCACCGGGACAGAAAATCTCTGGAAACACCATATATTTT

d_call: NA
j_call: TRBJ2-5
clone_size: NA
v_call: TRBV2
cdr3_aa: CASSAFGLALGTQYF
cdr3_nt: TGTGCCAGCAGTGCATTTGGGCTAGCCCTGGGGACCCAGTACTTC

d_call: NA
j_call: TRBJ2-2
clone_size: few
v_call: TRBV28
cdr3_aa: CASSYLRGSGELFF
cdr3_nt: TGTGCCAGCAGTTACCTACGGGGTTCCGGGGAGCTGTTTTTT

d_call: NA
j_call: TRBJ1-1
clone_size: NA
v_call: TRBV7-6
cdr3_aa: CASSSFAGASNTEAFF
cdr3_nt: TGTGCCAGCAGCTCCTTCGCTGGGGCGAGTAACACTGAAGCTTTCTTT

d_call: NA
j_call: TRBJ2-3
clone_size: NA
v_call: TRBV29-1
cdr3_aa: CSVEVIGKVTDTQYF
cdr3_nt: TGCAGCGTTGAAGTCATCGGGAAAGTCACAGATACGCAGTATTTT

d_call: NA
j_call: TRBJ2-1
clone_size: NA
v_call: TRBV7-2
cdr3_aa: CASSASPSSYNEQFF
cdr3_nt: TGTGCCAGCAGCGCTAGCCCTAGCTCCTACAATGAGCAGTTCTTC

d_call: NA
j_call: TRBJ1-5
clone_size: NA
v_call: TRBV6-6
cdr3_aa: CASTQSLEGNQPQHF
cdr3_nt: TGTGCCAGCACCCAGAGCCTGGAGGGCAATCAGCCCCAGCATTTT

d_call: TRBD1
j_call: TRBJ1-1
clone_size: once
v_call: TRBV29-1
cdr3_aa: CSVGQMNTEAFF
cdr3_nt: TGCAGCGTGGGACAGATGAACACTGAAGCTTTCTTT

d_call: TRBD2
j_call: TRBJ2-7
clone_size: NA
v_call: TRBV7-9
cdr3_aa: CASGAISQHTSGISYEQYF
cdr3_nt: TGTGCCAGCGGCGCCATATCCCAACACACTAGCGGGATCTCCTACGAGCAGTACTTC